The clone carrying this TCR beta chain was seen repeatedly, ten times or more. Its antigen is unknown. This sample is part of a study of CD8+CD57+ T cells in acquired aplastic anemia. About the research overall: Across the sorted CD4+ and CD8+ cells, DNA amounts averaged around 3.2 ug. As sequenced from healthy donors, CD4+ cells averaged roughly 9.9 million reads.

The study profiled TCR beta VDJ and CDR3 using genomic DNA as template. Via MiXCR, TCRdb re-called the reads, giving one row per CDR3 protein. Counted here are about 180,000 distinct CDR3 sequences, just over 45% occurring once; the ten biggest clones make up approximately 3%. Study-level findings and limits: Patients and controls had in common 25 to 30 CD8+ CDR3 sequences.

Germline V gives CDR1 DFQATT, CDR2 SNEGSKA (reference sequence). V was shortened by 3 bases and J by 2 bases, with 10 bases between the two germline ends. This CDR3 comprises 13 residues. The chain carries TRBV20-1 and TRBJ2-5, with D tentatively TRBD2 (5 bases). The TCR originated in a human donor in good health. The source material was sorted CD4+, CD8+, or CD8+CD57+ T cells (not recorded which) from PBMCs. The CDR3 region has the DNA TGCAGTGCTAGGGAAGCGGCGCAAGAGACCCAGTACTTC. This encodes CSAREAAQETQYF.